This TCR beta chain was recovered during a study of CD8+ T cells in alopecia areata (dated by TCRdb to 2016 to 2018). Looking at the study overall: The treated patients, all with moderate-to-severe alopecia areata, were enrolled in an open-label pilot trial of oral tofacitinib given at 5 to 10 mg twice daily. The SALT score, which quantifies the percentage of affected scalp surface area, was used to measure disease severity in treated patients. To study T cell clonal expansion in alopecia areata, the researchers applied high-throughput TCRbeta sequencing to both the C3H/HeJ mouse model and human patients. Clonality in the scalp was compared among normal scalp (n=4), patchy alopecia areata scalp (n=8), and alopecia totalis/universalis scalp (n=8). Biopsies were taken from tofacitinib-treated patients at baseline and again at 4 and 24 weeks into treatment, and several of those patients also had a later scalp biopsy. immunoSEQ multiplex PCR using 35 Vbeta forward primers and 13 Jbeta reverse primers was used to amplify TCRbeta CDR3 regions. On the human side, TCRbeta sequencing was run on scalp tissue and on sorted CD4+ and CD8+ peripheral blood T cells from healthy controls and from alopecia areata patients with either patchy or totalis/universalis disease. Patients received tofacitinib for 6 to 18 months and were then followed off drug for 6 months to check for delayed response and recurrence. RNA was extracted with the PAXgene miRNA kit for fixed scalp, the miRNeasy kit for PBMCs, and the RNeasy kit for mouse skin.

About this clone itself: No antigen is known for it. No much larger clone is present one base from it, and per-base qualities are unavailable.

Deletion took 5 bases off V and 0 bases off J, with a span of 9 bases between the germline ends. CDR1 SGHAT and CDR2 FQNNGV were looked up in the germline V gene. Measured from the cysteine to the phenylalanine, the CDR3 is 14 residues long. The DNA shown is the 42-base CDR3, in frame from base 1. The treatment or condition label, as the study defines it: oral pan-JAK inhibitor, 5-10 mg twice daily. Lesional scalp punch biopsies and peripheral blood were collected from alopecia areata patients. PBMCs were separated by density centrifugation and stained for CD3, CD4 and CD8, after which CD4+ and CD8+ T cells were sorted on a FACSAria. The library was generated by the immunoSEQ multiplex PCR assay. RNA was extracted from all samples and reverse transcribed into cDNA, which served as template for TCR sequencing. First-strand cDNA was synthesized with SuperScript III using a 2:1 mix of oligo-dT and random hexamers. Amplification bias was assessed with a synthetic immune receptor repertoire, and residual bias was removed computationally. The paper's data handling went like this. Raw reads were preprocessed to remove errors, and CDR3 was defined according to IMGT conventions as the region from the conserved cysteine to phenylalanine. To get clonality, Shannon entropy was normalized by log2 of the number of productive unique TCRs and the result was subtracted from 1. Scalp TCRbeta sequences were cross-referenced with sorted blood CD4 and CD8 repertoires so that the CD4 or CD8 identity of scalp clones could be inferred. TCRdb retrieved this table from immuneACCESS and kept in-frame rearrangements only. Not all clones are present; in checked studies, unresolved V genes account for under half, and no reason is known for the remainder. The D gene and trimming were derived from the DNA, and the V and J assignments and clone size from that table. Here the sample has about 87,000 clones; 70% to 80% occur a single time. The ten largest make up around a sixth of the sample.

Summary of the overall study and its limitations: Scalp clonality and the number of expanded CD8+ clones among the top 100 scalp clones were significantly decreased by tofacitinib. Many expanded lesional clones persisted in scalp and blood during tofacitinib treatment, which may partly explain relapse after stopping treatment. Resident alphabeta T cells in normal human skin are also sequenced, complicating scalp TCR repertoire analysis, unlike mouse skin dominated by gammadelta T cells. Compared with normal scalp, lesional scalp had higher clonality and more expanded CD8+ clones, particularly in alopecia totalis/universalis, a pattern that suggests antigenic drive. Because the treated cohort was small and included a single nonresponder, larger studies are needed to assess links between baseline CD8+ expansion and response. Shared TCR sequences between patients were less evident than in mice, which may be partly attributable to HLA diversity in the patient population.

Sequenced here: CD8+ T cells sorted from blood, sampled at approximately week 44, from a patient treated with tofacitinib. This sequence uses TRBV11-2 and TRBJ2-3; 5 matching bases give a weak D call of TRBD2. This TCR derives from a human donor with alopecia areata. The nucleotides read TGTGCCAGCAGCCGAGGGAGTAGCACAGATACGCAGTATTTT. The translation is CASSRGSSTDTQYF.